This T cell receptor beta chain was obtained from a study of tumor-infiltrating lymphocytes in localized non-small cell lung cancer. Notes on the study in general: Immunotypes IM1 and IM2 had similar TCR-derived T-cell fractions. Not all patients were TCR sequenced, owing to tissue quantity.

Profiled with immunoSEQ multiplex PCR; TCRdb holds only in-frame clones, not every one. This table has thousands of clones, around 60% appearing once. This CDR3 is 20 amino acids long. Trimming took 5 bases from V and 1 from J; bases not matched to a gene: 19. Per the germline V gene, CDR1 is MDHEN and CDR2 is SYDVKM. About this clone: Its cognate antigen is unknown.

The chain uses TRBV28 and TRBJ2-5; the match to TRBD2 covers 10 bases. Sequences were obtained from uninvolved lung tissue not adjacent to the tumor. This receptor was obtained from a human donor with non-small cell lung cancer. CDR3 region: CASSPRLGGLAIGGQETQYF. The DNA for the CDR3 is TGTGCCAGCAGTCCCAGGTTGGGGGGACTAGCGATTGGGGGCCAAGAGACCCAGTACTTC.